This T cell receptor beta chain was recorded in a study of radiation and T cells in renal cell carcinoma. Data came from immunoSEQ multiplex PCR; TCRdb stores just in-frame clones and leaves some out. The sample shows around 94,000 clones, around four fifths of them seen only once. CDR1 and CDR2 from the germline V gene are SGDLS and YYNGEE. The CDR3 totals 16 residues. With 0 bases removed from V and 5 bases from J, the gap between germline ends came to 17 bases. Time point denoted: blood 4 weeks post-SBRT, at nephrectomy. Sample treatment: 15 Gy SBRT to primary tumor, nephrectomy 4 weeks later. This TCR was sampled from a man in his forties or fifties with renal cell carcinoma. The sequenced sample was blood, obtained from a patient whose treatment included radiotherapy and nephrectomy. J is TRBJ1-2 and V is TRBV9, with a possible D match to TRBD1 (5 bases). CDR3 DNA sequence: TGTGCCAGCAGCGTAGCGGCAGGGACTCCGCGTTATGGCTACACCTTC. This gives the protein CASSVAAGTPRYGYTF.